Each of the 27 T cell receptor beta chains below was sequenced from the same sample in a study of cytomegalovirus exposure and HLA in healthy donors. In the PCR, 60 Vbeta and 13 Jbeta primers were used. Sequencing used immunoSEQ multiplex PCR; TCRdb keeps in-frame clones, though not all of them. The table includes approximately 160,000 clones, about 70% detected once. The sample comprised PBMCs. Source of these receptors: a woman in her 40s in good health and CMV-seropositive.

CDR3 amino acids: CASTRDAYGYTF. The CDR3 region has the DNA TGTGCCAGCACCCGGGATGCCTATGGCTACACCTTC. The gene calls are TRBV28 and TRBJ1-2; D is unclear. This CDR3 is built from 12 residues. In germline, CDR1 is MDHEN, CDR2 SYDVKM. The germline V and J ends were trimmed by 7 bases and 4 bases, with 10 bases remaining between them.

In regard to this clone: Distinct nucleotide sequences in the sample also encode this CDR3. The J gene is TRBJ2-5, the V gene TRBV6-4; TRBD2 matches 9 bases. V lost 4 bases and J lost 1; bases outside the gene matches: 13. The CDR3 runs to 18 residues. Germline CDR1 and CDR2: MRHNA and SNTAGT. The CDR3 is CASSGPPLVSGGQETQYF. In DNA, the CDR3 is TGTGCCAGCAGTGGCCCCCCTCTGGTTAGCGGGGGCCAAGAGACCCAGTACTTC.

This chain links TRBV6-5 with TRBJ1-6; no clear D gene. Trimming cost V 10 bases and J 4 bases, with 17 bases left between them. This CDR3 is 15 amino acids long. CDR1 and CDR2 from the germline V gene are MNHEY and SVGAGI. This CDR3 reads CATMGGRRYNSPLHF. CDR3 DNA: TGTGCCACCATGGGCGGGAGACGGTATAATTCACCCCTCCACTTT.

The chain employs TRBV6-6 and TRBJ1-1; D is uncertain. V lost 2 bases and J lost 1, with 8 bases in between. Germline V gives CDR1 MNHNY, CDR2 SVGAGI (reference sequence). The length of the CDR3 is 14 residues. The CDR3 coding sequence is TGTGCCAGCAGTTACCGGTCTGAGAACACTGAAGCTTTCTTT. Protein sequence: CASSYRSENTEAFF.

The count of this clone is one. The gene calls are TRBV6-5 and TRBJ2-7, with a possible D match to TRBD2 (6 bases). V gave up 0 bases and J gave up 2 bases, with 11 bases separating them. The CDR3 totals 15 residues. The V gene's germline CDR1 is MNHEY and CDR2 SVGAGI. CDR3 DNA sequence: TGTGCCAGCAGTTACTCAAGGGCGGGACCCTACGAGCAGTACTTC. Its protein product is CASSYSRAGPYEQYF.

The J gene is TRBJ2-7, the V gene TRBV7-3, with D perhaps TRBD1 (7 bases). The CDR3 consists of 12 residues. Germline loops: CDR1 SGHTA, CDR2 FQGTGA. V lost 4 bases and J lost 6, with 10 bases in between. CDR3 nucleotide sequence: TGTGCCAGCAGCTCAGGGGGGTTCGAGCAGTACTTC. It encodes CASSSGGFEQYF.

This chain links TRBV19 with TRBJ2-7; D unclear. Germline V gives CDR1 LNHDA, CDR2 SQIVND (reference sequence). V was cut by 5 bases and J by 0 bases, with 11 bases left in between. The CDR3 is 14 residues long. The CDR3 DNA is TGTGCCAGTAGTGCGGCAGCGAGCTCCTACGAGCAGTACTTC. This codes for CASSAAASSYEQYF.

The gene calls are TRBV4-3 and TRBJ2-5, with TRBD2 matching 7 bases. V lost 0 bases, J lost 5 bases, and 9 bases stayed unmatched. This CDR3 comprises 16 residues. The germline V gene encodes CDR1 LGHNA and CDR2 YSLEER. CDR3 sequence: CASSQDPAGPSETQYF. The CDR3 DNA is TGCGCCAGCAGCCAAGATCCAGCGGGGCCCTCGGAGACCCAGTACTTC.

The chain carries TRBV4-1 and TRBJ2-7; 8 bases agree with TRBD1. V shed 4 bases and J 4 bases; nucleotides not matched to a gene: 9. The length of the CDR3 is 15 residues. Per the germline V gene, CDR1 is MGHRA and CDR2 is YSYEKL. The CDR3 nucleotides read TGCGCCAGCAGCCGAGATTCCGACAGGGGTTACGAGCAGTACTTC. As protein: CASSRDSDRGYEQYF.

The V and J genes are TRBV18 and TRBJ2-1; 9 nucleotides agree with TRBD1. The trim removed 6 bases at V and 8 bases at J, leaving 14 bases unmatched. This CDR3 is 16 amino acids long. The germline CDR1 and CDR2 sequences are KGHSH and LQKENI. The CDR3 nucleotides are TGTGCCAGCTCGGCGACTACAGGGGGCGTTGTCGATGAGCAGTTCTTC. Amino acids: CASSATTGGVVDEQFF.

This clone was counted a few times. The rearrangement joins TRBV7-8 to TRBJ2-1, with 10 bases matching TRBD2. Germline V gene data show CDR1 as SGHVS and CDR2 as FQNEAQ. The CDR3 spans 15 residues. The V segment lost 5 bases and the J segment 5 bases; nucleotides outside the gene matches: 6. CDR3 sequence: CASSAPSGGDNEQFF. The CDR3 region has the DNA TGTGCCAGCAGCGCCCCTAGCGGGGGTGACAATGAGCAGTTCTTC. The full variable domain, rest sourced from reference TRBV7-8 and TRBJ2-1, is GAGVSQSPRYKVAKRGQDVALRCDPISGHVSLFWYQQALGQGPEFLTYFQNEAQLDKSGLPSDRFFAERPEGSVSTLKIQRTQQEDSAVYLCASSAPSGGDNEQFFGPGTRLTVL.

The chain carries TRBV5-4 and TRBJ2-3; D might be TRBD1 (6 bases). The CDR3 extends over 16 amino acids. CDR1 SGHNT and CDR2 YYREEE come from the germline V gene (reference sequence). The germline V and J ends were trimmed by 2 bases and 2 bases, with 15 bases remaining between them. The CDR3 region has the DNA TGTGCCAGCAGCTTACGACCCGGGACACACACAGATACGCAGTATTTT. Translated: CASSLRPGTHTDTQYF. Variable domain in full (rest from reference TRBV5-4 and TRBJ2-3): ETGVTQSPTHLIKTRGQQVTLRCSSQSGHNTVSWYQQALGQGPQFIFQYYREEENGRGNFPPRFSGLQFPNYSSELNVNALELDDSALYLCASSLRPGTHTDTQYFGPGTRLTVL.

About this clone itself: An end of the junction differs from the germline gene, which may be a read error. The chain joins TRBV7-9 to TRBJ2-7; 8 bases map to TRBD1. The germline V gene encodes CDR1 SEHNR and CDR2 FQNEAQ (reference sequence). The CDR3 length is 12 residues. The CDR3 DNA reads as TGTGCCAGCAGCTCTTGGGGGGACAGGATGGACTTC. Its protein is CASSSWGDRMDF.

This clone was detected only once. One end of the junction fails to match germline, which may point to a read error. The V call is TRBV28, the J call TRBJ1-2; no clear D. Per the germline V gene, CDR1 is MDHEN and CDR2 is SYDVKM. The CDR3 sequence is 13 residues long. CDR3 sequence (DNA): TGTGCCAGCAGTTCGTCAATTAACTATGGCTACCCCTTC. Protein product: CASSSSINYGYPF.

The chain carries TRBV7-8 and TRBJ2-5; weak D call: TRBD1 (6 bases). The better agreement between TRBJ2-7 and the DNA end casts doubt on the J call. Germline-derived CDR1 and CDR2 are SGHVS and FQNEAQ. This CDR3 has 14 residues. CDR3 DNA sequence: TGTGCCAGCAGCTTAGGGAACAGGGCGTCCGAGCAGTACTTC. Its protein product is CASSLGNRASEQYF.

This clone was counted a few times. CDR3 in DNA: TGTGCCAGCAGCCCTCTCGGGGGGCGCGAGGGCTACACCTTC. This translates into CASSPLGGREGYTF. The rearrangement joins TRBV4-2 to TRBJ1-2, with D maybe TRBD1 (6 bases). From germline, CDR1 is LGHNA and CDR2 YNFKEQ. Trimming left V 4 bases short and J 8 bases short, with 17 bases between. This CDR3 contains 14 residues.

The rearrangement uses TRBV18 and TRBJ2-1, with 9 positions matching TRBD2. The CDR3 has 16 amino acids. J was trimmed by 9 bases and V by 2 bases; bases with no gene match: 11. The germline V gene encodes CDR1 KGHSH and CDR2 LQKENI. The DNA for the CDR3 is TGTGCCAGCTCACCATCTCTAAGCGGGGGGTCGGGTGAGCAGTTCTTC. The encoded protein is CASSPSLSGGSGEQFF.

The chain is built from TRBV21-1 and TRBJ1-1; the D call in the table, TRBD1, was not verified against the DNA. TRBV21-1 is labeled a pseudogene. The CDR3 is made up of 13 amino acids. CDR3 in DNA: TGTGCCAGCAGCAAACAGGCGAACACTGAAGCTTTCTTT. As protein: CASSKQANTEAFF.

J is TRBJ2-1 and V is TRBV4-3, with 7 nucleotides matching TRBD1. The ends lost 4 bases at V and 5 bases at J; junction bases unmatched: 8. Germline V gene data show CDR1 as LGHNA and CDR2 as YSLEER. The CDR3 has 15 amino acids. The CDR3 region is CASSPNTDRNNEQFF. The CDR3 DNA is TGCGCCAGCAGCCCTAATACGGACAGGAACAATGAGCAGTTCTTC.

The chain is built from TRBV7-2 and TRBJ2-7; 16 bases line up with TRBD2. Germline loops: CDR1 SGHTA, CDR2 FQGNSA. Unmatched junction bases numbered 11, after V lost 5 bases and J lost 4 bases. The CDR3 is 18 amino acids. The CDR3 sequence is CASSAGTSGGGRRYEQYF. CDR3 nucleotide sequence: TGTGCCAGCAGCGCGGGGACTAGCGGGGGGGGTAGACGATACGAGCAGTACTTC.

This clone was picked up a small number of times. V and J are TRBV4-1 and TRBJ1-2, with 9 bases identical to TRBD1. This CDR3 is 16 amino acids long. Germline CDR1 and CDR2: MGHRA and YSYEKL. The J segment lost 4 bases and the V segment lost 1 base, leaving 7 bases of the junction unmatched. This CDR3 reads CASSQVTGTGSYGYTF. Here the CDR3 DNA reads TGCGCCAGCAGCCAAGTCACCGGGACAGGGTCCTATGGCTACACCTTC.

This clone was found once. The V gene is TRBV15, the J gene TRBJ2-2; the match to TRBD2 covers 12 bases. Losses at the gene ends were 0 bases for V and 0 bases for J; bases not matched to a gene: 11. The CDR3 runs to 21 residues. The germline V gene has CDR1 LNHNV and CDR2 YYDKDF (reference sequence). The CDR3 region has the DNA TGTGCCACCAGCAGAGATCAACATTACGGACTAGCGGGGTCGAACACCGGGGAGCTGTTTTTT. Protein sequence: CATSRDQHYGLAGSNTGELFF.

The rearrangement links TRBV4-3 to TRBJ2-1, with 10 bases identical to TRBD2. J was trimmed by 4 bases and V by 0 bases; bases with no gene match: 3. CDR1 LGHNA and CDR2 YSLEER come from the germline V gene. The CDR3 is 16 residues long. CDR3 sequence: CASSQEERGGYNEQFF. CDR3 DNA: TGCGCCAGCAGCCAAGAGGAGCGGGGGGGGTACAATGAGCAGTTCTTC.

This chain connects TRBV14 to TRBJ2-7, with TRBD2 identical over 9 bases. Germline V lookup: CDR1 SGHDN, CDR2 FVKESK. J was trimmed by 6 bases and V by 0 bases; bases with no gene match: 6. CDR3 length equals 15 residues. CDR3 coding DNA: TGTGCCAGCAGCCAAGATCGCGGGAGGGGGCTCGAGCAGTACTTC. It is translated as CASSQDRGRGLEQYF.

This clone was picked up a small number of times. The chain recombines TRBV28 with TRBJ1-1; TRBD1 matches 8 bases. V lost 6 bases and J lost 4; bases outside the gene matches: 4. This CDR3 spans 13 amino acids. CDR1 is MDHEN and CDR2 is SYDVKM in the germline V gene. CDR3: CASRSGTGTEAFF. For the CDR3, the DNA is TGTGCCAGCAGATCCGGGACAGGCACTGAAGCTTTCTTT.

CDR3 sequence: CASSSAGKTEAFF. Written as DNA, the CDR3 is TGTGCCAGCAGCTCAGCAGGGAAAACTGAAGCTTTCTTT. This sequence joins TRBV7-3 and TRBJ1-1; TRBD1 is a possible D gene (5 bases). V was shortened by 4 bases and J by 5 bases, with 11 bases between the two germline ends. Germline-derived CDR1 and CDR2 are SGHTA and FQGTGA. The CDR3 loop spans 13 amino acids.

As to this clone: Different DNA sequences within this sample yield the same CDR3. The rearrangement links TRBV4-1 to TRBJ1-2; possibly TRBD1 for D (6 bases). The V end was cut by 6 bases, the J end by 7 bases, with 15 bases between. The CDR3 loop spans 13 amino acids. CDR1 is MGHRA, CDR2 YSYEKL, per germline. The CDR3 loop is CASSPQGLGGYTF. CDR3 bases: TGCGCCAGCAGTCCACAGGGTTTGGGTGGCTACACCTTC.